Listed below are T cell receptor beta chains from one sample, sequenced in a study of T cells in Graves' hyperthyroidism and ophthalmopathy. TCRdb ran MiXCR on the multiplex PCR reads and lists one entry per CDR3 protein. This table holds around 690,000 distinct CDR3 sequences, more than 20% found once. The sample consisted of blood. These TCRs come from a man aged 30-40 years with Graves' ophthalmopathy. CDR3s include the opening cysteine and the closing phenylalanine or tryptophan. The D gene is left open where the match is weak. Size is stated for part of the rows, as once, few or many counts, or as a class when the clone is expanded.

size	V	J	D	DNA	CDR3
few	TRBV12-3/TRBV12-4	TRBJ2-7	.	TGTGCCAGCAGTCCCAACAGGAGCGAGCAGTACTTC	CASSPNRSEQYF
.	TRBV7-8	TRBJ1-5	TRBD1	TGTGCCAGCAGCACCCGGACAGGAATCGATCAGCCCCAGCATTTT	CASSTRTGIDQPQHF
few	TRBV3-1	TRBJ2-1	.	TGTGCCAGCAGTAGGGGCTTGACGGACAATGAGCAGTTCTTC	CASSRGLTDNEQFF
many	TRBV11-2	TRBJ2-1	TRBD1	TGTGCCAGCAGCGGTCCGGGACAGGGGGACTACAATGAGCAGTTCTTC	CASSGPGQGDYNEQFF
many	TRBV2	TRBJ1-3	TRBD1	TGTGCCAGCAGTGAGGGGGACAGCTCTGGAAACACCATATATTTT	CASSEGDSSGNTIYF
many	TRBV28	TRBJ1-1	.	TGTGCCAGCAGTTTGAGGGTGGGGGCCACTGAAGCTTTCTTT	CASSLRVGATEAFF
.	TRBV4-1	TRBJ1-3	.	TGCGCCAGCAGCCCGGGGCCTCAGAGCTCTGGAAACACCATATATTTT	CASSPGPQSSGNTIYF
few	TRBV7-9	TRBJ2-7	.	TGTGCCAGCAGCTTGATGCCGGGCAGGGGGGACGAGCAGTACTTC	CASSLMPGRGDEQYF
few	TRBV24-1	TRBJ2-1	.	TGTGCCACCAGTGATGGCCCCCAGAATGAGCAGTTCTTC	CATSDGPQNEQFF
many	TRBV28	TRBJ2-7	.	TGTGCCAGCAGTTTAAGTCGAGGACAGCCTTACGAGCAGTACTTC	CASSLSRGQPYEQYF
many	TRBV13	TRBJ2-1	TRBD1	TGTGCCAGCAGCCCCGGGACAGGGGGCCACAATGAGCAGTTCTTC	CASSPGTGGHNEQFF
few	TRBV5-1	TRBJ2-5	.	TGCGCCAGCACCCTTAATCCTCCGTATGAGACCCAGTACTTC	CASTLNPPYETQYF
once	TRBV20-1	TRBJ1-1	.	TGCAGTGCTAGAGATCGAAAAGGGACTCACACTGAAGCTCTCTTT	CSARDRKGTHTEALF
few	TRBV4-1	TRBJ2-5	TRBD1	TGTGCCAGCAGCCAAGAAACCACCGGGACAGGGATGGAGACCCAGTACTTC	CASSQETTGTGMETQYF
few	TRBV20-1	TRBJ2-5	TRBD2	TGCAGTGCTAGACCCCCCGGCGGGAGGGTCAAGTACTTC	CSARPPGGRVKYF
.	TRBV29-1	TRBJ1-2	.	TGCAGCGTTGCGAGGGTGTTAGGGTTTGACTATGGCTACACCTTC	CSVARVLGFDYGYTF
once	TRBV11-2	TRBJ1-6	.	TGTGCCAGCAGCATAAACCAGGGTGGGACGAATAATTCACCCCTCCACTTT	CASSINQGGTNNSPLHF